Shown below are 23 T cell receptor beta chains from a single sample sequenced in a study of T-cell memory formation after mild COVID-19 (dated by TCRdb to the early 2020s). The receptor library was made with 5' RACE. Sequencing relied on an Illumina NovaSeq 6000. Through fastp at Q25 and MiXCR, TCRdb rebuilt clones from the public reads, retaining in-frame beta chains. CDR3 protein sequences are deduplicated, and each keeps its most common genes and DNA. In all, the sample holds about 50,000 distinct CDR3 sequences, and around 7.2% of those were seen once. The biggest ten clones account for approximately 1.4% of the sample. The sample taken for sequencing was PBMCs or a T cell subset sorted from them (not recorded which). The receptors were sampled from a man between 18 and 35 years old who had mild COVID-19 (a few samples of this study predate the infection). The sample titles of this study are shuffled in the database, so cell type and time point are left out; the donor was told from shared clones.

In its sample, this clonotype was seen a few times. The chain uses TRBV7-2 and TRBJ2-7; 7 nucleotides align to TRBD1. From germline, CDR1 is SGHTA and CDR2 FQGNSA. V shed 6 bases and J 2 bases; nucleotides not matched to a gene: 13. The CDR3 is made up of 16 amino acids. The CDR3 DNA reads TGTGCCAGCAGACTAGGGGGCGGACGGACGGCCTACGAGCAGTACTTC. It specifies CASRLGGGRTAYEQYF. Using reference TRBV7-2 and TRBJ2-7 for the parts outside the CDR3, the full variable domain is GAGVSQSPSNKVTEKGKDVELRCDPISGHTALYWYRQSLGQGLEFLIYFQGNSAPDKSGLPSDRFSAERTGGSVSTLTIQRTQQEDSAVYLCASRLGGGRTAYEQYFGPGTRLTVT.

This clonotype was observed at least ten times. V gene TRBV19 combines with J gene TRBJ2-7; 9 bases are shared with TRBD1. Germline V gives CDR1 LNHDA, CDR2 SQIVND (reference sequence). This CDR3 region has 14 residues. The trim removed 7 bases at V and 5 bases at J, leaving 9 bases unmatched. CDR3 in DNA: TGTGCCAGTAACACCGGACAGGGGACCCACGAGCAGTACTTC. Amino acids: CASNTGQGTHEQYF.

The chain couples TRBV29-1 to TRBJ1-2; TRBD1 matches at 9 bases. CDR3 size: 13 residues. CDR1 is SQVTM and CDR2 is ANQGSEA in the germline V gene. The ends lost 7 bases at V and 8 bases at J; junction bases unmatched: 11. CDR3 nucleotides: TGCAGCGCTGACCCCCAACAGGGGGCGGGCTACACCTTC. It is translated as CSADPQQGAGYTF.

For this clonotype: Given a much more abundant clone one base away, this may be a read error. The chain is built from TRBV11-2 and TRBJ2-1, with 8 bases matching TRBD2. Trimming cost V 1 base and J 9 bases; bases outside gene matches: 11. CDR3 length equals 16 residues. Germline assignment: CDR1 SGHAT and CDR2 FQNNGV. CDR3 amino acids: CASSLAVSSGWGEQFF. Written as DNA, the CDR3 is TGTGCCAGCAGCTTAGCAGTGTCTAGCGGGTGGGGTGAGCAGTTCTTC.

The V gene is TRBV6-2 or TRBV6-3, the J gene TRBJ1-2; tentative D call: TRBD1 (5 bases). The CDR3 sequence is 13 residues long. Germline assignment: CDR1 MNHEY and CDR2 SVGEGT. Between the trimmed V and J ends, which lost 5 bases and 2 bases, there was a span of 9 bases. The DNA of the CDR3 is TGTGCCAGCAGTCATGACAGCAACTATGGCTACACCTTC. It translates to CASSHDSNYGYTF.

Only a few counts were recorded for this clonotype. The chain links TRBV7-9 to TRBJ1-1, with unresolved D. CDR1 and CDR2 from the germline V gene are SEHNR and FQNEAQ (reference sequence). The CDR3 sequence is 13 residues long. V lost 5 bases and J 1 base, leaving 8 bases between the germline ends. The DNA of the CDR3 is TGTGCCAGCAGCCCGTACAAGAACACTGAAGCTTTCTTT. Amino acids: CASSPYKNTEAFF.

This clonotype was seen only a few times. The CDR3 DNA sequence: TGTGCCAGCAGTTACTTTCCGGGACACACCAACACTGAAGCTTTCTTT. It translates to CASSYFPGHTNTEAFF. V usage is TRBV6-6 and J usage is TRBJ1-1; a possible D gene is TRBD1 (6 bases). The germline V gene has CDR1 MNHNY and CDR2 SVGAGI (reference sequence). Trimming took 1 base from V and 2 from J, leaving 14 bases between them. CDR3 length: 16 amino acids.

This clonotype has just a few counts. V and J are TRBV10-3 and TRBJ1-1, with a tentative D call TRBD1 (6 bases). This CDR3 is built from 16 residues. The germline V gene encodes CDR1 ENHRY and CDR2 SYGVKD. V was pared by 0 bases and J by 6 bases, with 17 bases between. CDR3 DNA: TGTGCCATCAGTGAGTCGGGTTTGGTCAGGGGATCTGAAGCTTTCTTT. As protein: CAISESGLVRGSEAFF.

This chain joins TRBV30 and TRBJ1-5; no clear D. CDR1 and CDR2 (germline): GTSNPN, SVGIG (reference sequence). Trimming took 1 base from V and 1 from J, leaving 5 bases between them. This CDR3 spans 13 amino acids. CDR3 DNA: TGTGCCTGGAGTGAGATGAGCAATCAGCCCCAGCATTTT. Translated: CAWSEMSNQPQHF.

This clonotype was found many times. The V call is TRBV7-9, the J call TRBJ2-1; D remains unclear. CDR1 SEHNR and CDR2 FQNEAQ come from the germline V gene (reference sequence). Trimming left V 3 bases short and J 11 bases short, with 8 bases between. The CDR3 contains 11 residues. This chain's CDR3 is CASSLWNQQFF. Written as DNA, the CDR3 is TGTGCCAGCAGCTTGTGGAATCAGCAGTTCTTC.

J is TRBJ1-5 and V is TRBV12-3 or TRBV12-4; D remains ambiguous. The CDR3 spans 12 residues. Trimming shortened V by 5 bases and J by 11 bases, and 13 bases separated the two germline ends. CDR3 bases: TGTGCCAGCAGTACGGACCAGTTGGCCCAGCATTTT. The encoded protein is CASSTDQLAQHF.

V and J are TRBV7-3 and TRBJ2-3; D possibly matches TRBD1 or TRBD2 (6 bases each). The V gene lost 4 bases and the J gene lost 4 bases, with 18 bases spanning the gap. Germline assignment: CDR1 SGHTA and CDR2 FQGTGA. The CDR3 length is 16 residues. This CDR3 reads CASSWGAGQGPDTQYF. DNA for the CDR3: TGTGCCAGCAGCTGGGGGGCGGGTCAGGGCCCAGATACGCAGTATTTT.

V and J are TRBV6-6 and TRBJ2-7; the D is unclear. The V end lost 2 bases, the J end lost 3 bases, and 11 bases lay between the germline ends. CDR1 and CDR2 from the germline V gene are MNHNY and SVGAGI (reference sequence). This CDR3 has 14 residues. CDR3 loop: CASSYPHSFYEQYF. DNA of the CDR3: TGTGCCAGCAGTTACCCCCACTCATTCTACGAGCAGTACTTC.

The chain joins TRBV7-6 to TRBJ2-5; D call uncertain. The germline gives CDR1 SGHVS, CDR2 FNYEAQ. Trimming cost V 3 bases and J 2 bases, with 7 bases left between them. CDR3 length: 13 amino acids. This CDR3 reads CASSLALQETQYF. DNA of the CDR3: TGTGCCAGCAGCTTGGCACTTCAAGAGACCCAGTACTTC.

V gene TRBV6-1 combines with J gene TRBJ1-5; 9 bases are shared with TRBD1. This CDR3 contains 16 residues. Germline CDR1 reads MNHNS; CDR2 reads SASEGT. The V and J ends lost 6 bases and 6 bases, in that order; junction bases with no gene match: 12. CDR3 amino acids: CASSVSGQGSIQPQHF. The CDR3 region has the DNA TGTGCCAGCAGCGTTTCGGGACAGGGTTCGATTCAGCCCCAGCATTTT.

This clonotype came up many times. The V call is TRBV29-1, the J call TRBJ2-5, with D perhaps assigned TRBD1 or TRBD2 (6 bases each). Deletions cut 4 bases from V and 0 bases from J, with 15 bases between. The CDR3 consists of 15 residues. Germline-derived CDR1 and CDR2 are SQVTM and ANQGSEA. DNA for the CDR3: TGCAGCGTTGGGGTAGGGGGGCCGTACCAAGAGACCCAGTACTTC. It translates to CSVGVGGPYQETQYF.

The chain links TRBV7-9 to TRBJ2-7, with unresolved D. The CDR3 covers 12 residues. From germline, CDR1 is SEHNR and CDR2 FQNEAQ (reference sequence). The ends were cut back, 5 bases at V and 3 bases at J, with 8 bases in the middle. Here the CDR3 DNA reads TGTGCCAGCAGCCGCAACAACTACGAGCAGTACGTC. Its protein product is CASSRNNYEQYV.

This clonotype was picked up many times. J is TRBJ1-3 and V is TRBV7-2; D remains unclear. The CDR3 length is 15 residues. V was clipped by 1 base and J by 2 bases, with 9 bases between them. Germline V gene lookup returns CDR1 SGHTA and CDR2 FQGNSA. The CDR3 nucleotides read TGTGCCAGCAGCTTAGTTGGTTCCCCTGGAAACACCATATATTTT. It codes for CASSLVGSPGNTIYF.

Ten or more counts support this clonotype. The chain employs TRBV5-6 and TRBJ2-3, with D maybe TRBD2 (6 bases). Germline values: CDR1 SGHDT, CDR2 YYEEEE. The CDR3 sequence is 13 residues long. Between the trimmed V and J ends, which lost 4 bases and 3 bases, there was a span of 9 bases. The CDR3 sequence: CASSVAGTDTQYF. The CDR3 nucleotides are TGTGCCAGCAGCGTCGCGGGAACAGATACGCAGTATTTT.

This clonotype has a count of ten or more. V and J are TRBV10-3 and TRBJ2-3; possibly TRBD2 for D (6 bases). This CDR3 spans 11 amino acids. The germline V gene encodes CDR1 ENHRY and CDR2 SYGVKD. Between the trimmed V and J ends, which lost 7 bases and 5 bases, there was a span of 7 bases. CDR3 nucleotides: TGTGCCATCATGGGAGGAGATACGCAGTATTTT. Protein: CAIMGGDTQYF.

The rearrangement uses TRBV7-6 and TRBJ2-1, with 9 nucleotides matching TRBD2. The CDR3 loop spans 15 amino acids. J lost 5 bases, V lost 1 base, and 3 bases had no gene match. Per the germline V gene, CDR1 is SGHVS and CDR2 is FNYEAQ. The CDR3 here is CASSLGLADNNEQFF. The CDR3, as DNA: TGTGCCAGCAGCTTAGGACTAGCGGACAACAATGAGCAGTTCTTC.

J is TRBJ1-1 and V is TRBV6-2 or TRBV6-3; TRBD1 is a possible D gene (6 bases). Germline CDR1 is MNHEY and CDR2 is SVGEGT. The CDR3 loop spans 14 amino acids. The DNA of the CDR3 is TGTGCTCACGGTAGGGGGGCGAGGAACACTGAAGCTTTCTTT. Translated, it gives CAHGRGARNTEAFF.

This clonotype was found many times. The chain joins TRBV2 to TRBJ1-2; D uncertain. The germline V gene has CDR1 SNHLY and CDR2 FYNNEI. This CDR3 contains 14 residues. V lost 5 bases, J lost 4 bases, and 14 bases lay in between. The CDR3 reads CASSYEMVFYGYTF. Written as DNA, the CDR3 is TGTGCCAGCAGTTACGAAATGGTCTTCTATGGCTACACCTTC. The complete variable domain, with remaining parts taken from reference TRBV2 and TRBJ1-2, reads EPEVTQTPSHQVTQMGQEVILRCVPISNHLYFYWYRQILGQKVEFLVSFYNNEISEKSEIFDDQFSVERPDGSNFTLKIRSTKLEDSAMYFCASSYEMVFYGYTFGSGTRLTVV.